Presented here are 7 T cell receptor beta chains from one specimen sequenced in a study of beta chain features in type 1 diabetes. Expressed TCRB transcripts got sequenced, as all isolated RNA was reverse transcribed. Sequencing used immunoSEQ multiplex PCR; TCRdb keeps in-frame clones, though not all of them. The sample carries 150,000 to 190,000 clones, less than 9.5% recorded once. The sequencing input was central memory CD4+ T cells from blood. All receptors come from a young man in good health.

This clone was counted between two and nine times. The V gene is TRBV29-1, the J gene TRBJ2-7; 7 bases map to TRBD1. CDR3 length equals 13 residues. Germline-derived CDR1 and CDR2 are SQVTM and ANQGSEA. Losses at the gene ends were 5 bases for V and 4 bases for J; bases not matched to a gene: 8. The CDR3 loop reads CSVCPQGVYEQYF. The CDR3 DNA reads TGCAGCGTTTGCCCCCAGGGGGTGTACGAGCAGTACTTC.

V and J are TRBV5-4 and TRBJ2-5; 9 positions agree with TRBD1. This CDR3 contains 14 residues. V dropped 2 bases and J dropped 11; count of bases not matched to a gene: 10. Germline V gene lookup returns CDR1 SGHNT and CDR2 YYREEE (reference sequence). The CDR3 nucleotides read TGTGCCAGCAGCTTCGGGACAGGGCAGTGGGAGCAGTACTTC. Its protein product is CASSFGTGQWEQYF.

The chain combines TRBV19 with TRBJ1-4, with D possibly TRBD1 on 6 matching bases. This CDR3 contains 14 residues. Deletions cut 10 bases from V and 7 bases from J, with 19 bases between. CDR1 is LNHDA and CDR2 is SQIVND in the germline V gene (reference sequence). The DNA for the CDR3 is TGTGCCACCTCAACCGGGACACGTTCTGAAAAACTGTTTTTT. As protein: CATSTGTRSEKLFF.

V is TRBV4-3 and J is TRBJ1-2; no firm D call. The CDR3 is 14 amino acids. V lost 4 bases and J lost 4, with 13 bases in between. Germline CDR1 and CDR2: LGHNA and YSLEER. The CDR3 protein is CASSPTPSGYGYTF. CDR3 coding DNA: TGCGCCAGCAGCCCCACTCCTAGCGGCTATGGCTACACCTTC.

This clone was observed a few times. This chain uses TRBV9 with TRBJ2-1, with 12 bases lining up with TRBD2. The CDR3 consists of 16 residues. V was pared by 3 bases and J by 8 bases, with 9 bases of the junction left unmatched. Per the germline V gene, CDR1 is SGDLS and CDR2 is YYNGEE. In DNA, the CDR3 is TGTGCCAGCAGCGATCGGACTAGCGGGGCCCCACATGAGCAGTTCTTC. Its translation: CASSDRTSGAPHEQFF.

This clone has only a few counts. This chain uses TRBV7-9 with TRBJ2-7, with 8 bases matching TRBD2. The junction had 9 bases not matched to a gene; V was cut back by 5 bases and J by 3 bases. CDR1 and CDR2 (germline): SEHNR, FQNEAQ (reference sequence). The CDR3 is 15 amino acids. The CDR3 DNA reads as TGTGCCAGCAGCACTAGAGCGGGAGAGTACTACGAGCAGTACTTC. Encoded protein: CASSTRAGEYYEQYF.

The chain links TRBV30 to TRBJ1-2; D remains ambiguous. In germline, CDR1 is GTSNPN, CDR2 SVGIG (reference sequence). The CDR3 has 13 residues. The V end was cut by 3 bases, the J end by 4 bases, with 12 bases between. Written as DNA, the CDR3 is TGTGCCTGGAGACAAGGCGCGGGCTATGGCTACACCTTC. Its protein is CAWRQGAGYGYTF.